A single sample is the source of the 25 T cell receptor beta chains below, sequenced in a study of OX40 agonist ivuxolimab in advanced cancers. Data came from immunoSEQ multiplex PCR; TCRdb stores just in-frame clones and leaves some out. This repertoire shows 90,000 to 120,000 clones, approximately 89% found once; its top ten account for approximately 0.69%. The source material was CD4+ or CD8+ T cells sorted from blood, sampled in a trial of the OX40 agonist ivuxolimab. These receptors originate from an adult with an advanced solid tumor such as melanoma, head and neck, liver or kidney cancer.

The chain combines TRBV5-3 with TRBJ2-5; TRBD1 or TRBD2 may be the D gene (5 bases each). TRBV5-3 is marked as an open reading frame, function uncertain. The CDR3 consists of 19 residues. Between the trimmed V and J ends, which lost 4 bases and 0 bases, there was a span of 25 bases. The CDR3 protein is CARSPPGQGWAGNQETQYF. DNA of the CDR3: TGTGCCAGAAGCCCCCCGGGGCAAGGTTGGGCTGGGAACCAAGAGACCCAGTACTTC.

This chain connects TRBV6-1 to TRBJ1-5; D uncertain. The V gene's germline CDR1 is MNHNS and CDR2 SASEGT. This CDR3 spans 14 amino acids. The V gene lost 1 base and the J gene lost 1 base, with 5 bases spanning the gap. In DNA form, the CDR3 reads TGTGCCAGCAGTGAAGTTGGGAGCAATCAGCCCCAGCATTTT. This codes for CASSEVGSNQPQHF.

This chain connects TRBV4-1 to TRBJ2-7, with D perhaps being TRBD1 or TRBD2 (5 bases each). Trimming stripped 2 bases from V and 5 bases from J, with 19 bases between. In germline, CDR1 is MGHRA, CDR2 YSYEKL. The CDR3 covers 16 residues. CDR3 in DNA: TGCGCCAGCAGCCAACCTTTGAAGGGGACCGTGCACGAGCAGTACTTC. Its translation: CASSQPLKGTVHEQYF.

This rearrangement joins TRBV7-3 to TRBJ2-3, with TRBD2 matching 8 bases. V was clipped by 3 bases and J by 1 base; unmatched bases: 3. Germline CDR1 SGHTA, CDR2 FQGTGA. The CDR3 runs 15 residues. CDR3 amino acids: CASSFSGGRTDTQYF. The CDR3 bases are TGTGCCAGCAGCTTCAGCGGGGGCCGCACAGATACGCAGTATTTT. The complete variable domain, with remaining parts taken from reference TRBV7-3 and TRBJ2-3, reads GAGVSQTPSNKVTEKGKYVELRCDPISGHTALYWYRQSLGQGPEFLIYFQGTGAADDSGLPNDRFFAVRPEGSVSTLKIQRTERGDSAVYLCASSFSGGRTDTQYFGPGTRLTVL.

The rearrangement joins TRBV7-2 to TRBJ1-2, with 8 bases matching TRBD1. Trimming at V came to 5 bases and at J to 4 bases, leaving 6 bases not matched to a gene. CDR1 and CDR2 (germline): SGHTA, FQGNSA. The length of the CDR3 is 14 residues. The DNA for the CDR3 is TGTGCCAGCAGCCCGACAGGGGTGGGCTATGGCTACACCTTC. Its protein is CASSPTGVGYGYTF.

The V gene is TRBV5-4, the J gene TRBJ1-2; D unresolved. Germline assignment: CDR1 SGHNT and CDR2 YYREEE (reference sequence). CDR3 length: 15 amino acids. Trimming removed 0 bases from V and 2 bases from J, with 11 bases in between. CDR3 coding DNA: TGTGCCAGCAGCTTGGCCGGGAGTGGGAACTATGGCTACACCTTC. It codes for CASSLAGSGNYGYTF.

The chain employs TRBV5-4 and TRBJ1-1; 7 positions match TRBD1. V shed 2 bases and J 0 bases; nucleotides not matched to a gene: 1. Germline CDR1 reads SGHNT; CDR2 reads YYREEE (reference sequence). The CDR3 contains 14 residues. The CDR3 DNA reads as TGTGCCAGCAGCTTAGGGACAGTGAACACTGAAGCTTTCTTT. Amino acids: CASSLGTVNTEAFF.

As to this clone: At one of its ends the junction is not consistent with the germline gene, which may arise from a read error. The chain employs TRBV11-3 and TRBJ1-2, with a weak D call TRBD1 (6 bases). Looked up from germline, CDR1 is SGHNT and CDR2 is YENEEA. The CDR3 has 12 amino acids. Written as DNA, the CDR3 is TGTGCCAGCAGCTTAGATCGGGGTCTGGGACACTTC. Translating it yields CASSLDRGLGHF.

The V call is TRBV14, the J call TRBJ2-1; a possible D gene is TRBD2 (5 bases). V was trimmed by 3 bases and J by 7 bases, leaving 25 bases between them. CDR3 size: 18 residues. Per germline, CDR1 SGHDN and CDR2 FVKESK. The CDR3: CASSHLLMLGSPGNEQFF. The CDR3 DNA follows: TGTGCCAGCAGCCACCTGCTGATGTTGGGCTCCCCGGGGAATGAGCAGTTCTTC.

The J gene is TRBJ2-5, the V gene TRBV18; tentatively, D is TRBD1 (6 bases). Germline lookup yields CDR1 KGHSH and CDR2 LQKENI. V was trimmed by 5 bases and J by 2 bases, leaving 21 bases between them. The CDR3 extends over 17 amino acids. The CDR3 here is CASSTRPQGSLQETQYF. Written as DNA, the CDR3 is TGTGCCAGCTCAACCAGACCCCAGGGGTCCCTACAAGAGACCCAGTACTTC.

The gene calls are TRBV6-6 and TRBJ2-3, with TRBD2 as a possible D gene (6 bases). Germline V gives CDR1 MNHNY, CDR2 SVGAGI (reference sequence). The CDR3 is 14 amino acids. The germline V and J ends were trimmed by 11 bases and 0 bases, with 15 bases remaining between them. Here the CDR3 DNA reads TGTGCCGGACGGGACTCTCCTAGCACAGATACGCAGTATTTT. It translates to CAGRDSPSTDTQYF.

This clone was picked up one time. V usage is TRBV5-5 and J usage is TRBJ2-3; D gene unclear. In germline, CDR1 is SGHKS, CDR2 YYEKEE (reference sequence). The CDR3 spans 11 residues. Trimming cost V 3 bases and J 4 bases, with 3 bases left between them. CDR3 sequence reads: CASSSSDTQYF. The CDR3 DNA is TGTGCCAGCAGCTCTTCAGATACGCAGTATTTT.

V usage is TRBV27 and J usage is TRBJ1-6; TRBD1 matches 8 bases. In germline, CDR1 is MNHEY, CDR2 SMNVEV (reference sequence). V lost 4 bases to trimming and J lost 7 bases; unmatched junction nucleotides: 6. The CDR3 spans 15 residues. The CDR3 here is CASSSRTGLNSPLHF. The CDR3 DNA reads TGTGCCAGCAGTTCGAGGACAGGGTTAAATTCACCCCTCCACTTT.

The gene calls are TRBV4-2 and TRBJ2-3; the D gene is possibly TRBD1 (5 bases). The CDR3 totals 15 residues. Per the germline V gene, CDR1 is LGHNA and CDR2 is YNFKEQ. The V end lost 3 bases, the J end lost 0 bases, and 10 bases lay between the germline ends. The CDR3 DNA reads TGTGCCAGCAGCCAGACAGAGATTAGCACAGATACGCAGTATTTT. This encodes CASSQTEISTDTQYF.

The rearrangement links TRBV19 to TRBJ1-4; 9 positions match TRBD1. The CDR3 extends over 14 amino acids. Trimming cost V 7 bases and J 8 bases; bases outside gene matches: 8. Germline values: CDR1 LNHDA, CDR2 SQIVND (reference sequence). The CDR3: CASTPDRGAEKLFF. CDR3 DNA sequence: TGTGCCAGTACCCCGGACAGGGGAGCCGAAAAACTGTTTTTT.

The chain combines TRBV5-1 with TRBJ1-1, with TRBD1 as a possible D gene (6 bases). This CDR3 comprises 14 residues. V lost 0 bases to trimming and J lost 3 bases, with 9 bases between them. Germline V gives CDR1 SGHRS, CDR2 YFSETQ. The CDR3 bases are TGCGCCAGCAGCTTGGCGGGGGCGGACACTGAAGCTTTCTTT. Its translation: CASSLAGADTEAFF. Using reference TRBV5-1 and TRBJ1-1 for the parts outside the CDR3, the full variable domain is KAGVTQTPRYLIKTRGQQVTLSCSPISGHRSVSWYQQTPGQGLQFLFEYFSETQRNKGNFPGRFSGRQFSNSRSEMNVSTLELGDSALYLCASSLAGADTEAFFGQGTRLTVV.

This clone was recorded once. The V and J genes are TRBV6-1 and TRBJ2-7; perhaps TRBD2 as D (7 bases). Trimming left V 10 bases short and J 2 bases short, with 18 bases between. The CDR3 runs 14 residues. Looked up from germline, CDR1 is MNHNS and CDR2 is SASEGT. CDR3 nucleotide sequence: TGTGCCACCGGGGGGCATGGCAGTACCTACGAGCAGTACTTC. Amino acids: CATGGHGSTYEQYF.

The chain joins TRBV6-6 to TRBJ1-1, with D hard to call. CDR3 size: 13 residues. Germline loops: CDR1 MNHNY, CDR2 SVGAGI (reference sequence). V was clipped by 7 bases and J by 1 base, with 10 bases between them. CDR3 sequence (DNA): TGTGCCAGCACTCGAGAGTGGAACACTGAAGCTTTCTTT. It codes for CASTREWNTEAFF.

The chain recombines TRBV6-1 with TRBJ2-5; TRBD1 agrees at 9 bases. From germline, CDR1 is MNHNS and CDR2 SASEGT. V shed 6 bases, J shed 0 bases, and the junction held 2 bases outside the gene matches. CDR3 size: 14 residues. Here the CDR3 DNA reads TGTGCCAGCAGCGGGACAGGGAACCAAGAGACCCAGTACTTC. Amino acids: CASSGTGNQETQYF.

V is TRBV10-1 and J is TRBJ2-3, with D possibly TRBD1 on 6 matching bases. The germline V gene encodes CDR1 WNHNN and CDR2 SYGVQD (reference sequence). This CDR3 is built from 13 residues. V lost 3 bases and J 3 bases, leaving 7 bases between the germline ends. The CDR3 sequence: CASSEGGTDTQYF. CDR3 coding DNA: TGCGCCAGCAGTGAAGGGGGAACAGATACGCAGTATTTT.

The V and J genes are TRBV7-6 and TRBJ1-1; no clear D. Germline CDR1 reads SGHVS; CDR2 reads FNYEAQ. CDR3 length: 14 amino acids. Trimming stripped 2 bases from V and 3 bases from J, with 10 bases between. DNA for the CDR3: TGTGCCAGCAGCTTAAGGGCCTCGGACACTGAAGCTTTCTTT. Encoded protein: CASSLRASDTEAFF.

This chain joins TRBV6-5 and TRBJ2-7, with D possibly called TRBD1 or TRBD2 (5 bases each). CDR1 is MNHEY, CDR2 SVGAGI, per germline. This CDR3 contains 15 residues. V lost 7 bases, J lost 3 bases, and 19 bases lay in between. CDR3 protein: CASTQGAGGLYEQYF. CDR3 sequence (DNA): TGTGCCAGCACCCAGGGTGCGGGCGGGCTCTACGAGCAGTACTTC.

The chain is built from TRBV5-1 and TRBJ2-3; D gene ambiguous. The CDR3 consists of 15 residues. Germline CDR1 and CDR2: SGHRS and YFSETQ. V dropped 1 base and J dropped 0 bases, with 9 bases sitting between them. CDR3 loop: CASSLQLSSTDTQYF. The CDR3 DNA follows: TGCGCCAGCAGCTTGCAGTTATCTAGCACAGATACGCAGTATTTT.

The chain employs TRBV7-6 and TRBJ2-2, with 12 bases identical to TRBD2. The CDR3 length is 15 residues. Germline CDR1 SGHVS, CDR2 FNYEAQ. Trimming at V came to 5 bases and at J to 10 bases, leaving 8 bases not matched to a gene. CDR3 DNA sequence: TGTGCCAGCAGCCTCCGGGCTAGCGGGGGGGCGGAGCTGTTTTTT. This gives the protein CASSLRASGGAELFF.

This chain links TRBV7-9 with TRBJ1-4, with 8 bases aligning to TRBD1. The CDR3 extends over 15 amino acids. Germline trimming cut 2 bases from V and 6 bases from J; bases unmatched to any gene: 5. Germline V gene lookup returns CDR1 SEHNR and CDR2 FQNEAQ (reference sequence). The CDR3 sequence: CASSLSQGAYEKLFF. CDR3 sequence (DNA): TGTGCCAGCAGCTTAAGCCAGGGGGCTTATGAAAAACTGTTTTTT.